The text below deals with one TCR beta chain. Measured with immunoSEQ multiplex PCR; TCRdb has only the in-frame clones, and not every one. This sample has some 130,000 clones, with about 80% found just once. The data are from a study of blood T cell repertoires in COVID-19. The CDR3 contains 15 residues. V gave up 0 bases and J gave up 3 bases, with 12 bases separating them. Germline CDR1 reads LGHDT; CDR2 reads YNNKEL (reference sequence). Sequenced input: peripheral blood. The chain carries TRBV3-1 (or the pseudogene TRBV3-2) and TRBJ2-7; D gene uncertain. The TCR was taken from a human donor in a cohort sampled during active COVID-19. In DNA, the CDR3 is TGTGCCAGCAGCCAAGAGCCCAGTATGGTCTACGAGCAGTACTTC. Encoded protein: CASSQEPSMVYEQYF.